This T cell receptor beta chain derives from a study of PD-L1 blockade in urothelial cancer. Study details: About 90% of the 29 patients were males with bladder-origin urothelial cancer. The authors examined blood 3 weeks (second dose) and 6 weeks after treatment start. Median blood clonality was around 0.086, with some 89,000 unique TCRs.

Described time point: pretreatment peripheral blood. Trimming cost V 1 base and J 6 bases, with 10 bases left between them. This CDR3 has 13 amino acids. Germline assignment: CDR1 KGHSH and CDR2 LQKENI. Only in-frame clones appear in the TCRdb table, and some are missing; sequencing was by immunoSEQ multiplex PCR. The sample yields 40,000 to 60,000 clones, roughly four fifths seen once. This clonotype originated in a man in his 70s with urothelial cancer. The rearrangement uses TRBV18 and TRBJ2-7; D is uncertain. The starting material was PBMCs, obtained around atezolizumab (anti-PD-L1) treatment. In DNA, the CDR3 is TGTGCCAGCTCACCACACCCGAGGAGCGAGCAGTACTTC. Translation gives CASSPHPRSEQYF.